The 24 T cell receptor beta chains given below trace back to one sample, sequenced in a study of T cell changes during pregnancy in multiple sclerosis. Profiling relied on immunoSEQ multiplex PCR, and the TCRdb table lists in-frame clones only, not all of them. The sample has around 27,000 clones, roughly 91% seen once. The starting material was CD4+ T cells from peripheral blood mononuclear cells, obtained after pregnancy. Receptors originate from a female donor with multiple sclerosis, enrolled in a pregnancy study.

The chain employs TRBV18 and TRBJ2-7; TRBD2 matches at 11 bases. The germline gives CDR1 KGHSH, CDR2 LQKENI. The V and J ends lost 0 bases and 2 bases, in that order; junction bases with no gene match: 0. The CDR3 loop spans 15 amino acids. This CDR3 is CASSPPGLAAYEQYF. DNA for the CDR3: TGTGCCAGCTCACCACCGGGACTAGCGGCCTACGAGCAGTACTTC. Looking up the rest from reference TRBV18 and TRBJ2-7 gives the full variable domain: NAGVMQNPRHLVRRRGQEARLRCSPMKGHSHVYWYRQLPEEGLKFMVYLQKENIIDESGMPKERFSAEFPKEGPSILRIQQVVRGDSAAYFCASSPPGLAAYEQYFGPGTRLTVT.

V usage is TRBV7-9 and J usage is TRBJ1-1; D is ambiguous. V was pared by 3 bases and J by 3 bases, with 8 bases between. CDR1 and CDR2 from the germline V gene are SEHNR and FQNEAQ (reference sequence). This CDR3 contains 13 residues. CDR3 sequence (DNA): TGTGCCAGCAGCTTTTCGTCCTACACTGAAGCTTTCTTT. Protein sequence: CASSFSSYTEAFF.

The rearrangement links TRBV18 to TRBJ2-5; 7 bases match TRBD1. CDR3 length: 13 amino acids. The V gene's germline CDR1 is KGHSH and CDR2 LQKENI. J was trimmed by 4 bases and V by 8 bases; bases with no gene match: 7. The CDR3 spells CASARTGPETQYF. CDR3 coding DNA: TGTGCCAGCGCCCGGACAGGACCAGAGACCCAGTACTTC.

The chain links TRBV6-6 to TRBJ2-5; 10 nucleotides align to TRBD1. Germline V gene sequence: CDR1 MNHNY, CDR2 SVGAGI (reference sequence). With V trimmed by 5 bases and J by 5 bases, 8 bases remained unmatched. CDR3 length: 15 residues. CDR3 amino acids: CASSDRDRGGETQYF. The CDR3 nucleotides read TGTGCCAGCAGTGACCGGGACAGGGGTGGGGAGACCCAGTACTTC.

This clone was seen more than once but under ten times. This chain links TRBV5-1 with TRBJ2-1; the D gene is possibly TRBD1 (6 bases). Trimming pared 2 bases from V and 0 bases from J, leaving 9 bases between. CDR3 size: 15 residues. CDR1 and CDR2 (germline): SGHRS, YFSETQ. CDR3: CASSLQGSSYNEQFF. The CDR3 DNA follows: TGCGCCAGCAGCTTACAGGGAAGCTCCTACAATGAGCAGTTCTTC.

This sequence joins TRBV7-8 and TRBJ2-2; 10 bases match TRBD1. The J segment lost 8 bases and the V segment lost 3 bases, leaving 3 bases of the junction unmatched. Per the germline V gene, CDR1 is SGHVS and CDR2 is FQNEAQ. This CDR3 is 14 amino acids long. Written as DNA, the CDR3 is TGTGCCAGCAGCTTCGGACAGGGGGAAGGGGAGCTGTTTTTT. It codes for CASSFGQGEGELFF.

This chain connects TRBV30 to TRBJ1-4; 7 bases map to TRBD1. Trimming removed 4 bases from V and 8 bases from J; junction bases left unmatched: 13. CDR1 and CDR2 from the germline V gene are GTSNPN and SVGIG (reference sequence). This CDR3 region has 15 residues. The CDR3 spells CAWTQDRVFREKLFF. CDR3 nucleotide sequence: TGTGCCTGGACACAAGACAGGGTCTTTCGGGAAAAACTGTTTTTT. Full variable domain (remainder filled in from reference TRBV30 and TRBJ1-4): SQTIHQWPATLVQPVGSPLSLECTVEGTSNPNLYWYRQAAGRGLQLLFYSVGIGQISSEVPQNLSASRPQDRQFILSSKKLLLSDSGFYLCAWTQDRVFREKLFFGSGTQLSVL.

This clone appeared a single time. The V call is TRBV18, the J call TRBJ2-1; TRBD2 aligns across 10 bases. The CDR3 sequence is 14 residues long. V lost 4 bases, J lost 8 bases, and 5 bases stayed unmatched. Germline CDR1 and CDR2: KGHSH and LQKENI. The DNA for the CDR3 is TGTGCCAGCTCACGGGCTAGCGGGGGCGATGAGCAGTTCTTC. Residues: CASSRASGGDEQFF.

V is TRBV6-6 and J is TRBJ2-2; D gene ambiguous. Germline loops: CDR1 MNHNY, CDR2 SVGAGI (reference sequence). The CDR3 contains 11 residues. The V and J ends lost 6 bases and 8 bases respectively, with 7 bases between them. CDR3 sequence (DNA): TGTGCCAGCAGGCAAGCGGGGGAGCTGTTTTTT. Amino acids: CASRQAGELFF.

V is TRBV4-2 and J is TRBJ2-5; 9 bases are a match to TRBD2. Germline V CDR1 and CDR2: LGHNA, YNFKEQ. The CDR3 has 16 residues. The trim removed 0 bases at V and 4 bases at J, leaving 6 bases unmatched. In DNA, the CDR3 is TGTGCCAGCAGCCAAGAGGGCCTAGCGGGAATAGAGACCCAGTACTTC. Translating it yields CASSQEGLAGIETQYF.

The chain uses TRBV19 and TRBJ2-4; 8 bases align to TRBD2. The junction had 13 bases not matched to a gene; V was cut back by 4 bases and J by 8 bases. The V gene's germline CDR1 is LNHDA and CDR2 SQIVND (reference sequence). This CDR3 contains 16 residues. CDR3: CASSTSSGWSVDIQYF. The CDR3 DNA reads TGTGCCAGTAGTACGTCTAGCGGGTGGTCCGTGGACATTCAGTACTTC. The whole variable domain, remainder taken from reference TRBV19 and TRBJ2-4, is DGGITQSPKYLFRKEGQNVTLSCEQNLNHDAMYWYRQDPGQGLRLIYYSQIVNDFQKGDIAEGYSVSREKKESFPLTVTSAQKNPTAFYLCASSTSSGWSVDIQYFGAGTRLSVL.

This clone came up once. This CDR3 is CASSSSRQVNLPQHF. The DNA of the CDR3 is TGTGCCAGCAGTTCGTCCAGACAGGTAAACCTGCCCCAGCATTTT. The chain links TRBV27 to TRBJ1-5; TRBD1 is a possible D gene (6 bases). The germline V and J ends were trimmed by 4 bases and 9 bases, with 19 bases remaining between them. Looked up from germline, CDR1 is MNHEY and CDR2 is SMNVEV (reference sequence). This CDR3 has 15 amino acids.

CDR3 loop: CAWAQGADQPQHF. As DNA, the CDR3 is TGTGCCTGGGCTCAGGGGGCCGATCAGCCCCAGCATTTT. The chain couples TRBV30 to TRBJ1-5; 8 nucleotides agree with TRBD1. This CDR3 is built from 13 residues. From germline, CDR1 is GTSNPN and CDR2 SVGIG (reference sequence). With 5 bases clipped from V and 5 bases from J, the junction kept 5 bases outside the gene matches.

The CDR3 loop is CASSPRDLVGEQYF. The CDR3 coding sequence is TGTGCCAGCAGCCCTCGTGACTTGGTCGGGGAGCAGTACTTC. The genes are TRBV7-9 and TRBJ2-7, with unresolved D. CDR1 SEHNR and CDR2 FQNEAQ come from the germline V gene (reference sequence). CDR3 size: 14 residues. V was cut by 5 bases and J by 7 bases, with 18 bases left in between.

V is TRBV6-5 and J is TRBJ1-4, with a weak D call TRBD1 (5 bases). Germline assignment: CDR1 MNHEY and CDR2 SVGAGI. V dropped 5 bases and J dropped 5 bases, with 9 bases sitting between them. This CDR3 region has 13 residues. The CDR3 DNA follows: TGTGCCAGCAGTCGGGCAGGGAATGAAAAACTGTTTTTT. It yields the protein CASSRAGNEKLFF.

The gene calls are TRBV19 and TRBJ2-7; 7 bases line up with TRBD1. CDR1 and CDR2 from the germline V gene are LNHDA and SQIVND (reference sequence). This CDR3 contains 15 residues. The ends lost 6 bases at V and 0 bases at J; junction bases unmatched: 8. The CDR3 loop is CASRLTGTLSYEQYF. CDR3 nucleotides: TGTGCCAGTAGGTTGACAGGGACACTCTCCTACGAGCAGTACTTC. The full variable domain, its missing parts supplied by reference TRBV19 and TRBJ2-7, is DGGITQSPKYLFRKEGQNVTLSCEQNLNHDAMYWYRQDPGQGLRLIYYSQIVNDFQKGDIAEGYSVSREKKESFPLTVTSAQKNPTAFYLCASRLTGTLSYEQYFGPGTRLTVT.

The V gene is TRBV11-2, the J gene TRBJ1-5; D not certain. V gave up 4 bases and J gave up 6 bases, with 13 bases separating them. This CDR3 contains 14 residues. Germline V gives CDR1 SGHAT, CDR2 FQNNGV. Here the CDR3 reads CASSYAYPSQPQHF. In nucleotides, the CDR3 is TGTGCCAGCAGCTACGCTTACCCCAGTCAGCCCCAGCATTTT.

This chain links TRBV6-4 with TRBJ2-1, with 13 bases matching TRBD2. The ends lost 11 bases at V and 4 bases at J; junction bases unmatched: 5. This CDR3 is built from 14 residues. Germline V gene data show CDR1 as MRHNA and CDR2 as SNTAGT. The DNA for the CDR3 is TGTGCCGGAAGACTAGCGGGAGGATACAATGAGCAGTTCTTC. Residues: CAGRLAGGYNEQFF.

The CDR3 region is CAISESGQASYEQYF. The CDR3 DNA reads as TGTGCCATCAGTGAGTCGGGACAGGCGTCCTACGAGCAGTACTTC. The V call is TRBV10-3, the J call TRBJ2-7; 8 bases align to TRBD1. From germline, CDR1 is ENHRY and CDR2 SYGVKD. V gave up 0 bases and J gave up 1 base; unmatched junction bases: 2. CDR3 length: 15 residues.

The CDR3 DNA reads TGTGCCAGCAGCGCTTCTAGCGGGAACACAGATACGCAGTATTTT. It encodes CASSASSGNTDTQYF. The chain combines TRBV9 with TRBJ2-3; 9 bases fit TRBD2. Germline V gene data show CDR1 as SGDLS and CDR2 as YYNGEE. This CDR3 has 15 residues. V lost 3 bases and J lost 2; bases outside the gene matches: 4.

V is TRBV7-2 and J is TRBJ2-3; 9 bases are a match to TRBD2. The V and J ends lost 0 bases and 5 bases, in that order; junction bases with no gene match: 6. CDR3 length: 16 amino acids. Germline CDR1 and CDR2: SGHTA and FQGNSA. The CDR3 DNA follows: TGTGCCAGCAGCTTAGCGGCTAGCGGGGTGGGAGATACGCAGTATTTT. Its protein product is CASSLAASGVGDTQYF.

This clone was seen only a few times. V usage is TRBV11-2 and J usage is TRBJ1-6; D not resolved. CDR1 and CDR2 (germline): SGHAT, FQNNGV. Trimming cost V 2 bases and J 5 bases, with 7 bases left between them. There are 14 residues in the CDR3. The CDR3 nucleotides are TGTGCCAGCAGCTTAACATTCGATAATTCACCCCTCCACTTT. It yields the protein CASSLTFDNSPLHF.

V and J are TRBV11-3 and TRBJ2-2, with D possibly being TRBD1 (8 bases). The CDR3 is 18 amino acids. Germline loops: CDR1 SGHNT, CDR2 YENEEA. V was pared by 0 bases and J by 0 bases, with 14 bases between. For the CDR3, the DNA is TGTGCCAGCAGCTTAGAACAGGGGGGGACAGCGAACACCGGGGAGCTGTTTTTT. Its translation is CASSLEQGGTANTGELFF.

The V call is TRBV9, the J call TRBJ1-2, with D possibly matching TRBD1 (6 bases). With 4 bases removed from V and 5 bases from J, the gap between germline ends came to 21 bases. Germline V gene data show CDR1 as SGDLS and CDR2 as YYNGEE. The CDR3 is made up of 16 amino acids. The CDR3 DNA sequence: TGTGCCAGCAGCCCCGCCCTGGACAGAAAGACTTATGGCTACACCTTC. The encoded protein is CASSPALDRKTYGYTF.